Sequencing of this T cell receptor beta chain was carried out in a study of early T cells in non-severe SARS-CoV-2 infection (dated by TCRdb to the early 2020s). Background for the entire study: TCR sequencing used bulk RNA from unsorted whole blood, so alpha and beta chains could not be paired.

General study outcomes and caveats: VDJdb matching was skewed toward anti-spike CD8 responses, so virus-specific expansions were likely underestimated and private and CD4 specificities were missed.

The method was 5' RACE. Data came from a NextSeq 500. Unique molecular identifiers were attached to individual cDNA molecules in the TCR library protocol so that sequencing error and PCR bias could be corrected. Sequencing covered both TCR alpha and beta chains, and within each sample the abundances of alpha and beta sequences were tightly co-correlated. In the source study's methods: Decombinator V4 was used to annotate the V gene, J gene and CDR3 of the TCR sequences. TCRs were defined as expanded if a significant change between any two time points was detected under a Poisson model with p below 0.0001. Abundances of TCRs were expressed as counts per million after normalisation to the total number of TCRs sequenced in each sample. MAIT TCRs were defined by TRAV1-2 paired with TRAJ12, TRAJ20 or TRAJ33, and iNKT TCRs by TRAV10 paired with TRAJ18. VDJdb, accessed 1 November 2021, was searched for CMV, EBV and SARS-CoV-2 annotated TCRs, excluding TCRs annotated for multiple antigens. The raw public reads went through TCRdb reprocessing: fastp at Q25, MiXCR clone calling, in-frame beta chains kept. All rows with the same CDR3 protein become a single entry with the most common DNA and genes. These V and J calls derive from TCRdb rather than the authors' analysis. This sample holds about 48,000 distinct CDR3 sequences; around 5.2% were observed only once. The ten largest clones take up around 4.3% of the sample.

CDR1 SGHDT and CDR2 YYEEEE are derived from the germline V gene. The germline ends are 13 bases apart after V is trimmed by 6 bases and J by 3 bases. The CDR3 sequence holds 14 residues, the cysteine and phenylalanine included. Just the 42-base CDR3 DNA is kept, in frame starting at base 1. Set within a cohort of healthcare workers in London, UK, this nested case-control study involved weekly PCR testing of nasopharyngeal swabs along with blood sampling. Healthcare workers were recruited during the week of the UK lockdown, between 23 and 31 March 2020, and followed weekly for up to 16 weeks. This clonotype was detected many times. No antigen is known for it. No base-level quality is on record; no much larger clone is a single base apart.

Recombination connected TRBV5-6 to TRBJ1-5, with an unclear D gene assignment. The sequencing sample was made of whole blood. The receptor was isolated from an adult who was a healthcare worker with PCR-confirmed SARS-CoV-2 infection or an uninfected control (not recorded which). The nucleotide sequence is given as TGTGCCAGCACTAGTGGAGGATACAATCAGCCCCAGCATTTT. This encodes CASTSGGYNQPQHF. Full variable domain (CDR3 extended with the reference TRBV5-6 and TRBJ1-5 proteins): DAGVTQSPTHLIKTRGQQVTLRCSPKSGHDTVSWYQQALGQGPQFIFQYYEEEERQRGNFPDRFSGHQFPNYSSELNVNALLLGDSALYLCASTSGGYNQPQHFGDGTRLSIL.